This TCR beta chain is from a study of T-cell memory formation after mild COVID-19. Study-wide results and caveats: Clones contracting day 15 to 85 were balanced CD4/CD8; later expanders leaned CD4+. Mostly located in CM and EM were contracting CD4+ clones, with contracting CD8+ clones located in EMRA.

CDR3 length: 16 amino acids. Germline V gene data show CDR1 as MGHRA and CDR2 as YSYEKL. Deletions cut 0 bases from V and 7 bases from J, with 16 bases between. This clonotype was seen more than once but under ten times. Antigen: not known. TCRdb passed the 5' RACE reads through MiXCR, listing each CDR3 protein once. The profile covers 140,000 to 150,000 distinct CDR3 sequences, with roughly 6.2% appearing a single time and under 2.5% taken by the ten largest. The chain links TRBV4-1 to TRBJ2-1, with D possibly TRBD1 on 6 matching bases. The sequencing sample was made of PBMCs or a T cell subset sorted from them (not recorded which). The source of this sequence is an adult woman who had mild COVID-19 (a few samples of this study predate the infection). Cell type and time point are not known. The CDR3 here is CASSQDRGQFINEQFF. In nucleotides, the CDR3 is TGCGCCAGCAGCCAAGATCGAGGACAGTTCATAAATGAGCAGTTCTTC.